The 22 T cell receptor beta chains below come from one sample, sequenced in a study of blood T cell repertoires in COVID-19 (dated by TCRdb to the early 2020s). Preparation of the library involved the immunoSEQ multiplex PCR assay. The source is immuneACCESS, and TCRdb retained only in-frame sequences with V and J called. Part of the clones is not carried over; for the studies checked, unresolved V genes explain less than half of this, and the remainder is unexplained. A total of around 270,000 clones appear in this sample, approximately 90% of them only once. Together, the top ten hold 4.6% of the sample. Material: peripheral blood. These receptors originate from a man aged 40-50 years with acute or convalescent COVID-19.

This chain uses TRBV5-1 with TRBJ2-1; maybe TRBD2 (5 bases). This CDR3 is 12 amino acids long. Between the trimmed V and J ends, which lost 4 bases and 9 bases, there was a span of 11 bases. Germline-derived CDR1 and CDR2 are SGHRS and YFSETQ. The CDR3 DNA reads TGCGCCAGCAGCCTACTAGACGGTGAGCAGTTCTTC. Its translation: CASSLLDGEQFF.

The V call is TRBV7-2, the J call TRBJ1-5; D gene uncertain. CDR1 is SGHTA, CDR2 FQGNSA, per germline. The CDR3 has 15 residues. The V end was cut by 2 bases, the J end by 2 bases, with 10 bases between. The CDR3 reads CASSLSLPGNQPQHF. The CDR3 DNA sequence: TGTGCCAGCAGCTTAAGTCTTCCGGGCAATCAGCCCCAGCATTTT.

The chain recombines TRBV3-1 (or the pseudogene TRBV3-2) with TRBJ2-3, with 13 bases matching TRBD2. Trimming took 4 bases from V and 6 from J; bases not matched to a gene: 4. Germline lookup yields CDR1 LGHDT and CDR2 YNNKEL (reference sequence). The CDR3 has 15 amino acids. The CDR3 sequence: CASSPLAGGPDTQYF. Here the CDR3 DNA reads TGTGCCAGCAGCCCACTAGCGGGGGGGCCGGATACGCAGTATTTT.

The J gene is TRBJ2-1, the V gene TRBV4-1; 7 positions match TRBD1. CDR1 is MGHRA and CDR2 is YSYEKL in the germline V gene. The CDR3 has 14 residues. With 2 bases clipped from V and 15 bases from J, the junction kept 13 bases outside the gene matches. CDR3 DNA sequence: TGCGCCAGCAGCCAAAACGAAAGGGGGCCGGGCCTGTTCTTC. Translating gives CASSQNERGPGLFF.

The genes are TRBV18 and TRBJ1-3, with TRBD1 matching 7 bases. CDR3 length equals 16 residues. CDR1 is KGHSH and CDR2 is LQKENI in the germline V gene. Trimming at V came to 6 bases and at J to 0 bases, leaving 8 bases not matched to a gene. The CDR3 protein is CASSQGQPLSGNTIYF. The CDR3 nucleotides read TGTGCCAGCTCCCAGGGACAGCCCCTCTCTGGAAACACCATATATTTT.

The chain recombines TRBV6-1 with TRBJ1-1; D remains unclear. In germline, CDR1 is MNHNS, CDR2 SASEGT. With 0 bases removed from V and 1 base from J, the gap between germline ends came to 6 bases. The length of the CDR3 is 14 residues. The CDR3 is CASSEANKNTEAFF. In nucleotides, the CDR3 is TGTGCCAGCAGTGAAGCTAACAAGAACACTGAAGCTTTCTTT.

This rearrangement joins TRBV24-1 to TRBJ2-3, with 7 positions matching TRBD1. In germline, CDR1 is KGHDR, CDR2 SFDVKD. The CDR3 is 15 residues long. The V gene end was trimmed by 0 bases and the J gene end by 8 bases; junction bases not matched to a gene: 7. CDR3 region: CATSDLRDSPGTQYF. CDR3 coding DNA: TGTGCCACCAGTGATTTGAGGGACAGTCCGGGTACGCAGTATTTT.

This chain's CDR3 is CASSYSPDRVNQPQHF. The CDR3 DNA sequence: TGTGCCAGCAGTTACTCGCCTGACAGGGTAAATCAGCCCCAGCATTTT. The genes are TRBV6-6 and TRBJ1-5, with 7 bases aligning to TRBD1. Germline V CDR1 and CDR2: MNHNY, SVGAGI (reference sequence). CDR3 size: 16 residues. V shed 0 bases, J shed 4 bases, and the junction held 6 bases outside the gene matches.

The chain uses TRBV7-2 and TRBJ2-7; D may be TRBD2 (7 bases). Germline V gene data show CDR1 as SGHTA and CDR2 as FQGNSA. Trimming left V 1 base short and J 1 base short, with 17 bases between. CDR3 length: 17 amino acids. Written as DNA, the CDR3 is TGTGCCAGCAGCTTAGGGTCCTGGCGGGGGCGTTCCTACGAGCAGTACTTC. Its translation is CASSLGSWRGRSYEQYF.

The J gene is TRBJ1-2, the V gene TRBV29-1, with D unclear. The V end was cut by 2 bases, the J end by 4 bases, with 8 bases between. This CDR3 has 12 residues. Germline lookup yields CDR1 SQVTM and CDR2 ANQGSEA. CDR3 sequence: CSVELSRYGYTF. CDR3 nucleotides: TGCAGCGTTGAATTAAGCCGCTATGGCTACACCTTC.

The V and J genes are TRBV15 and TRBJ2-2; a weak D match, TRBD1 (5 bases). V lost 8 bases to trimming and J lost 0 bases, with 10 bases between them. CDR1 is LNHNV, CDR2 YYDKDF, per germline (reference sequence). The CDR3 is 14 amino acids. The CDR3 spells CATLDIANTGELFF. CDR3 nucleotides: TGTGCCACCCTGGACATAGCGAACACCGGGGAGCTGTTTTTT. The entire variable domain, with the rest obtained from reference TRBV15 and TRBJ2-2, is as follows: DAMVIQNPRYQVTQFGKPVTLSCSQTLNHNVMYWYQQKSSQAPKLLFHYYDKDFNNEADTPDNFQSRRPNTSFCFLDIRSPGLGDTAMYLCATLDIANTGELFFGEGSRLTVL.

The rearrangement links TRBV11-2 to TRBJ2-1, with D hard to call. Germline V lookup: CDR1 SGHAT, CDR2 FQNNGV. V was cut by 4 bases and J by 3 bases, with 10 bases left in between. The CDR3 loop spans 14 amino acids. In DNA form, the CDR3 reads TGTGCCAGCAGCTCGAGATGGTTCTACAATGAGCAGTTCTTC. Translated, it gives CASSSRWFYNEQFF.

The CDR3: CASWGGTGSSGTNYGYTF. The DNA for the CDR3 is TGCGCCTCTTGGGGGGGGACAGGGTCATCTGGAACTAACTATGGCTACACCTTC. The chain has TRBV10-2 and TRBJ1-2; 9 nucleotides match TRBD1. The germline CDR1 and CDR2 sequences are WSHSY and SAAADI. Trimming at V came to 11 bases and at J to 0 bases, leaving 19 bases not matched to a gene. The CDR3 covers 18 residues.

The V call is TRBV4-1, the J call TRBJ1-2; D might be TRBD1 (6 bases). Trimming stripped 0 bases from V and 2 bases from J, with 16 bases between. The CDR3 contains 17 residues. CDR1 is MGHRA, CDR2 YSYEKL, per germline. The CDR3 DNA reads as TGCGCCAGCAGCCAAGATAAGGTAACAGGGAAAAACTATGGCTACACCTTC. Residues: CASSQDKVTGKNYGYTF.

DNA for the CDR3: TGTGCCAGCAGCTCTCGACTAGCGGGGAGCACAGATACGCAGTATTTT. Protein sequence: CASSSRLAGSTDTQYF. The chain employs TRBV7-9 and TRBJ2-3; 11 bases are a match to TRBD2. Germline assignment: CDR1 SEHNR and CDR2 FQNEAQ (reference sequence). V shed 4 bases and J 0 bases; nucleotides not matched to a gene: 3. The CDR3 has 16 residues.

The J gene is TRBJ2-2, the V gene TRBV6-5; 9 bases align to TRBD1. The CDR3 has 14 residues. The V gene's germline CDR1 is MNHEY and CDR2 SVGAGI. V dropped 10 bases and J dropped 5; count of bases not matched to a gene: 8. The CDR3 DNA reads TGTGCCACCCTGGACAGGGGATGGACCGGGGAGCTGTTTTTT. Amino acids: CATLDRGWTGELFF.

The chain links TRBV5-1 to TRBJ1-1; D is uncertain. In germline, CDR1 is SGHRS, CDR2 YFSETQ. This CDR3 spans 14 amino acids. The V gene lost 4 bases and the J gene lost 1 base, with 11 bases spanning the gap. CDR3 in amino acids: CASSPTAPNTEAFF. Written as DNA, the CDR3 is TGCGCCAGCAGCCCCACAGCTCCGAACACTGAAGCTTTCTTT.

This clone was detected a few times. The J gene is TRBJ1-2, the V gene TRBV28; 7 nucleotides agree with TRBD1. Germline values: CDR1 MDHEN, CDR2 SYDVKM. The trim removed 7 bases at V and 4 bases at J, leaving 18 bases unmatched. The CDR3 extends over 17 amino acids. The CDR3 DNA reads as TGTGCCAGCACCCAAGGGACCAATAGACAGGGACTCTATGGCTACACCTTC. This gives the protein CASTQGTNRQGLYGYTF.

This clone was detected once. The V call is TRBV12-5, the J call TRBJ1-1; D ambiguous. The length of the CDR3 is 12 residues. The germline gives CDR1 LGHNT, CDR2 FRNRAP. V lost 6 bases, J lost 1 base, and 6 bases lay in between. This CDR3 reads CASGHSNTEAFF. The CDR3 bases are TGTGCTAGTGGCCACTCGAACACTGAAGCTTTCTTT.

The chain has TRBV19 and TRBJ2-1; 7 positions match TRBD1. The CDR3 totals 15 residues. CDR1 is LNHDA, CDR2 SQIVND, per germline (reference sequence). Unmatched junction bases numbered 5, after V lost 4 bases and J lost 2 bases. CDR3 in amino acids: CASSTTGTAYNEQFF. In DNA, the CDR3 is TGTGCCAGTAGTACGACCGGGACAGCCTACAATGAGCAGTTCTTC.

This rearrangement joins TRBV5-1 to TRBJ1-4; 8 nucleotides align to TRBD1. Looked up from germline, CDR1 is SGHRS and CDR2 is YFSETQ. The CDR3 runs 13 residues. Unmatched junction bases numbered 3, after V lost 3 bases and J lost 8 bases. CDR3 nucleotides: TGCGCCAGCAGCTGGACAGGGAGGGAAAAACTGTTTTTT. The encoded protein is CASSWTGREKLFF.

The rearrangement joins TRBV19 to TRBJ2-2; D ambiguous. V was trimmed by 5 bases and J by 5 bases, leaving 9 bases between them. Germline loops: CDR1 LNHDA, CDR2 SQIVND (reference sequence). The CDR3 is 13 amino acids. The CDR3 protein is CASSPRGTGELFF. In DNA, the CDR3 is TGTGCCAGTAGTCCCAGAGGAACCGGGGAGCTGTTTTTT.